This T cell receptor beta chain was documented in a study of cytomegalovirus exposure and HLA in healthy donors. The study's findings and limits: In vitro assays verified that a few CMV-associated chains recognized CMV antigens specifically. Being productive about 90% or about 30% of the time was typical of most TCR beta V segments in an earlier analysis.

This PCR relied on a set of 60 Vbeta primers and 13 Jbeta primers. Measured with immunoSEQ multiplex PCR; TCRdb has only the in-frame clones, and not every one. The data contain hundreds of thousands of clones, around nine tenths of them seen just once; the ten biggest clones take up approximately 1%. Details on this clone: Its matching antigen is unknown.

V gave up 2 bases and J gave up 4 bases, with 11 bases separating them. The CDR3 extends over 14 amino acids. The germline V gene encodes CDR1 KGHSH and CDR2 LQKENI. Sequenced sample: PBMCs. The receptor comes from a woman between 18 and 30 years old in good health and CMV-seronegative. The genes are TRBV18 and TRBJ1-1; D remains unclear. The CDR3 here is CASSPGVPSTEAFF. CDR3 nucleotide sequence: TGTGCCAGCTCACCAGGAGTCCCGAGCACTGAAGCTTTCTTT.